This passage covers 14 T cell receptor beta chains from one sample sequenced in a study of T cells in Graves' hyperthyroidism and ophthalmopathy (dated by TCRdb to between 2018 and 2021). The protocol used for the library was multiplex PCR. Sequencing was performed on an Illumina HiSeq 2000. The TCR beta CDR3 regions were amplified from RNA transcripts. A first-round RT-PCR of the TCR CDR3 used the HTBI primer set with the Qiagen OneStep RT-PCR kit. The public reads were reprocessed in TCRdb via fastp at Q25 and MiXCR, keeping in-frame beta chains. Identical CDR3 protein sequences are pooled into one entry, listed with their most common genes and DNA. In this sample the table shows fewer than 400,000 distinct CDR3 sequences, over 11% of which occur a single time. The ten largest clones take up 28% of the sample. Sequencing was done on a sample of blood. The receptors were gathered from a man aged 45-65 years with Graves' ophthalmopathy.

This clonotype was picked up many times. The chain couples TRBV12-3 or TRBV12-4 to TRBJ1-1; TRBD1 agrees at 8 bases. Losses at the gene ends were 6 bases for V and 5 bases for J; bases not matched to a gene: 8. This CDR3 spans 14 amino acids. This CDR3 reads CASRQTGVPTEAFF. CDR3 coding DNA: TGTGCCAGCAGACAGACAGGGGTTCCGACTGAAGCTTTCTTT.

This clonotype was seen repeatedly, ten times or more. This chain connects TRBV5-1 to TRBJ2-7, with 11 bases that match TRBD2. Germline CDR1 reads SGHRS; CDR2 reads YFSETQ. This CDR3 region has 17 residues. V lost 0 bases and J lost 0; bases outside the gene matches: 5. DNA of the CDR3: TGCGCCAGCAGCTTGGTGGCTAGCGGGAGGATCTCCTACGAGCAGTACTTC. The encoded protein is CASSLVASGRISYEQYF.

This clonotype came up many times. This chain joins TRBV29-1 and TRBJ2-1; 8 nucleotides agree with TRBD2. V dropped 5 bases and J dropped 1; count of bases not matched to a gene: 13. The CDR3 totals 17 residues. Germline V gene lookup returns CDR1 SQVTM and CDR2 ANQGSEA. CDR3 sequence reads: CSVRPLAGLGSYNEQFF. The CDR3 DNA follows: TGCAGCGTTAGGCCTCTAGCGGGCCTAGGGTCCTACAATGAGCAGTTCTTC.

This clonotype was counted many times. The chain uses TRBV18 and TRBJ2-3; TRBD1 aligns across 8 bases. The CDR3 has 14 amino acids. The germline gives CDR1 KGHSH, CDR2 LQKENI. V gave up 3 bases and J gave up 3 bases; unmatched junction bases: 2. The CDR3 loop is CASSPTGVTDTQYF. CDR3 DNA sequence: TGTGCCAGCTCACCGACAGGGGTGACAGATACGCAGTATTTT.

This clonotype came up a few times. The J gene is TRBJ1-5, the V gene TRBV6-5; D gene ambiguous. Germline V CDR1 and CDR2: MNHEY, SVGAGI. The CDR3 is 13 amino acids. V shed 0 bases and J shed 7 bases, with 7 bases lying between them. CDR3 coding DNA: TGTGCCAGCAGTTACTCGATAGCCCAGCCCCAGCATTTT. Protein product: CASSYSIAQPQHF.

This clonotype was seen ten or more times. The J gene is TRBJ2-5, the V gene TRBV13, with 7 positions matching TRBD1. Germline CDR1 PRHDT, CDR2 FYEKMQ (reference sequence). J gave up 7 bases and V 6 bases, and 11 bases lay outside the gene matches. There are 14 residues in the CDR3. The CDR3 protein is CASSSGTDTRTQYF. The CDR3, as DNA: TGTGCCAGCAGTTCCGGGACAGACACACGGACCCAGTACTTC.

The V and J genes are TRBV5-6 and TRBJ2-6; possible D gene TRBD1, 5 bases. The CDR3 is 16 amino acids. V was cut by 1 base and J by 0 bases, with 8 bases left in between. The germline V gene encodes CDR1 SGHDT and CDR2 YYEEEE. Here the CDR3 reads CASSLWGNSGANVLTF. The CDR3 DNA reads TGTGCCAGCAGCTTGTGGGGCAACTCTGGGGCCAACGTCCTGACTTTC.

The chain recombines TRBV28 with TRBJ2-7; TRBD2 agrees at 9 bases. V was pared by 7 bases and J by 3 bases, with 4 bases of the junction left unmatched. Germline loops: CDR1 MDHEN, CDR2 SYDVKM. The CDR3 is made up of 13 amino acids. The CDR3 sequence is CASTSSGIYEQYF. The CDR3, as DNA: TGTGCCAGCACCTCTAGCGGGATCTACGAGCAGTACTTC.

This clonotype was seen ten or more times. The genes are TRBV6-1 and TRBJ1-5; D not certain. V was trimmed by 5 bases and J by 0 bases, leaving 8 bases between them. CDR3 length equals 14 residues. Germline V lookup: CDR1 MNHNS, CDR2 SASEGT. For the CDR3, the DNA is TGTGCCAGCAGTTTAAGAGATAGCAATCAGCCCCAGCATTTT. This codes for CASSLRDSNQPQHF.

A few counts support this clonotype. The chain joins TRBV4-1 to TRBJ1-5; D may be TRBD1 (5 bases). Germline loops: CDR1 MGHRA, CDR2 YSYEKL. CDR3 length equals 15 residues. The V and J ends lost 4 bases and 0 bases respectively, with 10 bases between them. CDR3 in amino acids: CASSLRQFSNQPQHF. In DNA, the CDR3 is TGCGCCAGCAGCCTGAGACAGTTTAGCAATCAGCCCCAGCATTTT.

The sample holds many counts of this clonotype. This chain uses TRBV20-1 with TRBJ2-3; 10 nucleotides line up with TRBD2. Germline trimming cut 3 bases from V and 6 bases from J; bases unmatched to any gene: 9. There are 15 residues in the CDR3. CDR1 DFQATT and CDR2 SNEGSKA come from the germline V gene (reference sequence). CDR3 bases: TGCAGTGCTAGCGTCGCTAGCGGGAGAGGGGATACGCAGTATTTT. Its protein product is CSASVASGRGDTQYF.

The chain links TRBV6-1 to TRBJ1-4; 8 nucleotides align to TRBD1. Germline V gene lookup returns CDR1 MNHNS and CDR2 SASEGT. With V trimmed by 6 bases and J by 7 bases, 13 bases remained unmatched. The CDR3 spans 16 residues. CDR3 amino acids: CASRTDRQGSFEKLFF. The CDR3 DNA reads as TGTGCCAGCAGAACCGATCGACAGGGGAGTTTTGAAAAACTGTTTTTT.

This clonotype came up a few times. This rearrangement joins TRBV20-1 to TRBJ2-3; 9 bases align to TRBD2. CDR3 length: 15 amino acids. From germline, CDR1 is DFQATT and CDR2 SNEGSKA (reference sequence). V was clipped by 6 bases and J by 0 bases; unmatched bases: 7. The CDR3 here is CSARGTSMSTDTQYF. The CDR3 DNA sequence: TGCAGTGCGCGGGGGACTAGCATGAGCACAGATACGCAGTATTTT.

This clonotype has a handful of counts. The chain carries TRBV19 and TRBJ2-2; D gene ambiguous. V lost 5 bases and J 0 bases, leaving 7 bases between the germline ends. Germline-derived CDR1 and CDR2 are LNHDA and SQIVND (reference sequence). This CDR3 is 14 amino acids long. CDR3: CASSPQSNTGELFF. CDR3 nucleotide sequence: TGTGCCAGTAGTCCACAGTCGAACACCGGGGAGCTGTTTTTT. The full variable domain, in which reference TRBV19 and TRBJ2-2 provide the parts outside the CDR3, is DGGITQSPKYLFRKEGQNVTLSCEQNLNHDAMYWYRQDPGQGLRLIYYSQIVNDFQKGDIAEGYSVSREKKESFPLTVTSAQKNPTAFYLCASSPQSNTGELFFGEGSRLTVL.